This section outlines one TCR beta chain sequence together with its context. The antigen it binds to is not known. Per-base quality was not reported, and no clone a single base away is much larger than it. This sample was included in a study of blood T cell repertoires in COVID-19 (TCRdb year 2020). A note on the overall study: Samples covering the acute and convalescent phases of COVID-19 were provided by collaborators in the United States, Italy and Spain. A freely available public database, intended as a resource for researchers studying the immune response to SARS-CoV-2, is where the repertoires were released. HLA class I and class II types, where available, came from metadata supplied by the sample provider rather than from assay-based typing. Deeply sampled blood TCRbeta repertoires from subjects exposed to, actively infected with, or recovered from COVID-19 were included in the dataset. The sample metadata nearly always contained a de-identified subject ID, COVID-19 status, age in years and sex. The material from the prospective study consisted of cDNA or gDNA derived from T cells, B-cell-depleted T cells, or PBMCs. Samples came from the ongoing ImmuneRACE study (first 160 participants) plus 1,254 subjects from 6 global collaborators. The research as a whole found: The amount of clinical and demographic metadata varied by source and participant and was provided uncurated.

Whole blood was collected in K2EDTA tubes by collaborating institutions according to the institutions' own protocols. For TCRbeta analysis, collaborators shipped samples as frozen whole blood, isolated PBMCs, or DNA extracted from either of those sample types. For CDR1 and CDR2, the germline V gene lists MDHEN and SYDVKM. Inclusive of the bounding cysteine and phenylalanine, the CDR3 is 12 residues long. Just the 36-base CDR3 DNA is kept, in frame starting at base 1. V is clipped by 5 bases and J by 1 base, and the sequence between their germline boundaries is 6 bases long. The immunoSEQ Assay, a bias-controlled multiplex PCR, was used to amplify TCRbeta CDR3 regions from genomic DNA. In the paper's pipeline: Within the assay, amplification of reference gene primers was used to estimate how many nucleated cells each sample contained. To quantify the absolute abundance of each unique TCRbeta CDR3 rearrangement, sequence reads were collapsed and filtered. For each sample, productive Simpson clonality was calculated as the square root of Simpson's diversity index across productive rearrangements. TCRdb took this table from immuneACCESS and kept in-frame rearrangements with V and J called. Such tables lack part of the clones; where checked against another copy, unresolved V genes explain under half of the gap, and the rest is unexplained. From that table come the V and J calls and clone size; the DNA was used to work out D and trimming. This sample holds about 260,000 clones; 80% to 90% were observed only once. Of the sample, approximately 2.2% falls within the top ten clones.

The sequence joins TRBV28 to TRBJ2-7, with the D gene uncertain. The receptor was isolated from a woman in her forties or fifties with acute or convalescent COVID-19. The sample taken for sequencing was peripheral blood. The nucleotide sequence is given as TGTGCCAGCAGTCTACCATCCTACGAGCAGTACTTC. Its translation is CASSLPSYEQYF.